Presented here are 26 T cell receptor beta chains from one specimen sequenced in a study of control samples from healthy donors and cancer patients. Produced via immunoSEQ multiplex PCR; TCRdb's table is partial and in-frame only. In the table there are approximately 74,000 clones, around 93% of which are singletons. Sequencing was carried out using blood. The receptors here all came from a woman aged 30 to 39 in good health.

The rearrangement uses TRBV6-1 and TRBJ2-3; the match to TRBD1 covers 10 bases. Trimming at V came to 4 bases and at J to 2 bases, leaving 6 bases not matched to a gene. CDR1 and CDR2 (germline): MNHNS, SASEGT. The CDR3 is made up of 16 amino acids. The CDR3 DNA is TGTGCCAGCAGTGGCCGGGACAGGGGTCACACAGATACGCAGTATTTT. This encodes CASSGRDRGHTDTQYF.

The V gene is TRBV11-2, the J gene TRBJ1-1; a possible D gene is TRBD1 (6 bases). Germline-derived CDR1 and CDR2 are SGHAT and FQNNGV. CDR3 length equals 14 residues. V gave up 6 bases and J gave up 1 base, with 12 bases separating them. The CDR3, as DNA: TGTGCCAGCAGGTACCGGGACAAGAACACTGAAGCTTTCTTT. Protein product: CASRYRDKNTEAFF.

The sample holds one count of this clone. The chain has TRBV5-4 and TRBJ2-5; the D gene is possibly TRBD1 (6 bases). The V end was cut by 4 bases, the J end by 4 bases, with 11 bases between. CDR1 and CDR2 (germline): SGHNT, YYREEE (reference sequence). CDR3 length: 13 amino acids. The CDR3 loop reads CASSPPQGETQYF. CDR3 nucleotide sequence: TGTGCCAGCAGCCCCCCACAGGGAGAGACCCAGTACTTC.

The chain links TRBV5-1 to TRBJ2-3, with D unresolved. The V and J ends lost 4 bases and 4 bases respectively, with 7 bases between them. The CDR3 contains 12 residues. Germline-derived CDR1 and CDR2 are SGHRS and YFSETQ. This CDR3 is CASSQVPDTQYF. DNA for the CDR3: TGCGCCAGCAGCCAGGTTCCAGATACGCAGTATTTT. The full variable domain, rest sourced from reference TRBV5-1 and TRBJ2-3, is KAGVTQTPRYLIKTRGQQVTLSCSPISGHRSVSWYQQTPGQGLQFLFEYFSETQRNKGNFPGRFSGRQFSNSRSEMNVSTLELGDSALYLCASSQVPDTQYFGPGTRLTVL.

The J gene is TRBJ2-5, the V gene TRBV11-3; D is unclear. Germline V gene data show CDR1 as SGHNT and CDR2 as YENEEA. Trimming stripped 5 bases from V and 3 bases from J, with 7 bases between. The CDR3 totals 12 residues. The CDR3 DNA reads as TGTGCCAGCAGCCACAGAAAAGAGACCCAGTACTTC. Its translation is CASSHRKETQYF.

This clone was observed once. The V call is TRBV2, the J call TRBJ2-2; D is perhaps TRBD2 (5 bases). V shed 6 bases and J shed 4 bases, with 12 bases lying between them. This CDR3 is built from 14 residues. Germline CDR1 and CDR2: SNHLY and FYNNEI. DNA for the CDR3: TGTGCCAGCAGGAGGAATGGAGGCACCGGGGAGCTGTTTTTT. Translating gives CASRRNGGTGELFF. Supplemented by reference TRBV2 and TRBJ2-2, the full variable domain reads EPEVTQTPSHQVTQMGQEVILRCVPISNHLYFYWYRQILGQKVEFLVSFYNNEISEKSEIFDDQFSVERPDGSNFTLKIRSTKLEDSAMYFCASRRNGGTGELFFGEGSRLTVL.

The rearrangement links TRBV10-3 to TRBJ2-3; 9 nucleotides agree with TRBD2. The junction had 2 bases not matched to a gene; V was cut back by 5 bases and J by 2 bases. This CDR3 comprises 14 residues. CDR1 is ENHRY and CDR2 is SYGVKD in the germline V gene. CDR3 loop: CAISQRGDTDTQYF. The CDR3 region has the DNA TGTGCCATCAGTCAGCGGGGGGACACAGATACGCAGTATTTT.

The gene calls are TRBV5-4 and TRBJ1-2, with 8 positions matching TRBD1. V was pared by 4 bases and J by 3 bases, with 2 bases of the junction left unmatched. In germline, CDR1 is SGHNT, CDR2 YYREEE (reference sequence). The CDR3 is 13 residues long. The CDR3 loop is CASSPDRDYGYTF. Here the CDR3 DNA reads TGTGCCAGCAGCCCGGACAGGGACTATGGCTACACCTTC. The whole variable domain, remainder taken from reference TRBV5-4 and TRBJ1-2, is ETGVTQSPTHLIKTRGQQVTLRCSSQSGHNTVSWYQQALGQGPQFIFQYYREEENGRGNFPPRFSGLQFPNYSSELNVNALELDDSALYLCASSPDRDYGYTFGSGTRLTVV.

The rearrangement joins TRBV27 to TRBJ1-1; possibly TRBD1 for D (5 bases). This CDR3 has 14 residues. V was cut by 5 bases and J by 4 bases, with 14 bases left in between. Germline V gives CDR1 MNHEY, CDR2 SMNVEV (reference sequence). The CDR3 region has the DNA TGTGCCAGCAGTGCATTGGGGGGTTCCACTGAAGCTTTCTTT. Translation gives CASSALGGSTEAFF.

This chain uses TRBV19 with TRBJ1-1; D is unclear. The germline V and J ends were trimmed by 6 bases and 5 bases, with 10 bases remaining between them. The CDR3 is made up of 12 amino acids. Germline assignment: CDR1 LNHDA and CDR2 SQIVND (reference sequence). The CDR3 DNA follows: TGTGCCAGTAGCCTGACCTGGACTGAAGCTTTCTTT. It specifies CASSLTWTEAFF.

CDR3 nucleotides: TGTGCCAGCAGTTATTTTAAATCAACTAATGAAAAACTGTTTTTT. It specifies CASSYFKSTNEKLFF. The rearrangement links TRBV6-5 to TRBJ1-4, with D uncertain. CDR1 is MNHEY, CDR2 SVGAGI, per germline. Trimming shortened V by 3 bases and J by 0 bases, and 8 bases separated the two germline ends. The CDR3 runs to 15 residues.

The rearrangement joins TRBV6-5 to TRBJ2-1; the D gene is possibly TRBD1 (6 bases). Germline assignment: CDR1 MNHEY and CDR2 SVGAGI. V shed 6 bases and J shed 8 bases, with 11 bases lying between them. The CDR3 covers 12 residues. The CDR3 DNA is TGTGCCAGCAGGACAGGAGGCGATGAGCAGTTCTTC. This codes for CASRTGGDEQFF.

This rearrangement joins TRBV6-5 to TRBJ1-1; perhaps TRBD1 as D (5 bases). Trimming removed 0 bases at V and 0 bases at J, with 8 bases between. This CDR3 spans 15 amino acids. Germline values: CDR1 MNHEY, CDR2 SVGAGI. CDR3 amino acids: CASSYSQGMNTEAFF. The DNA of the CDR3 is TGTGCCAGCAGTTACTCTCAGGGTATGAACACTGAAGCTTTCTTT.

This clone was found a few times. The J gene is TRBJ1-3, the V gene TRBV10-1; no clear D. CDR1 and CDR2 (germline): WNHNN, SYGVQD (reference sequence). The CDR3 is 15 amino acids. Trimming removed 4 bases at V and 0 bases at J, with 10 bases between. This CDR3 is CASSVSRASGNTIYF. The CDR3 DNA reads TGCGCCAGCAGTGTCTCCCGTGCCTCTGGAAACACCATATATTTT.

The rearrangement joins TRBV7-9 to TRBJ2-1; TRBD2 aligns across 10 bases. The CDR3 is 15 amino acids. Trimming cost V 2 bases and J 5 bases; bases outside gene matches: 3. The germline CDR1 and CDR2 sequences are SEHNR and FQNEAQ (reference sequence). This CDR3 reads CASSLTLAGNNEQFF. In DNA, the CDR3 is TGTGCCAGCAGCTTAACACTAGCGGGAAACAATGAGCAGTTCTTC.

The chain couples TRBV5-1 to TRBJ1-3; 10 positions agree with TRBD1. CDR1 and CDR2 (germline): SGHRS, YFSETQ. The CDR3 covers 15 residues. V lost 0 bases to trimming and J lost 8 bases; unmatched junction nucleotides: 5. The chain's CDR3 is CASSLAGQGMDTIYF. The CDR3 region has the DNA TGCGCCAGCAGCTTGGCGGGACAGGGGATGGACACCATATATTTT.

The chain recombines TRBV5-1 with TRBJ1-6, with TRBD1 identical over 8 bases. V was pared by 4 bases and J by 7 bases, with 10 bases of the junction left unmatched. The CDR3 sequence is 16 residues long. The germline V gene has CDR1 SGHRS and CDR2 YFSETQ. CDR3 DNA: TGCGCCAGCAGCCGGGGCCTTGACAGGGGCAATTCACCCCTCCACTTT. This gives the protein CASSRGLDRGNSPLHF.

This chain uses TRBV27 with TRBJ2-6; D gene unclear. Between the trimmed V and J ends, which lost 8 bases and 1 base, there was a span of 6 bases. This CDR3 is built from 13 residues. Germline CDR1 MNHEY, CDR2 SMNVEV (reference sequence). Written as DNA, the CDR3 is TGTGCCAGCTCCTTTTCTGGGGCCAACGTCCTGACTTTC. Protein: CASSFSGANVLTF.

This clone was counted between two and nine times. CDR3 loop: CASSNHRDSPLHF. In DNA form, the CDR3 reads TGTGCCAGCAGCAACCACAGGGATTCACCCCTCCACTTT. The rearrangement joins TRBV12-3 or TRBV12-4 to TRBJ1-6, with a tentative D call TRBD1 (6 bases). The CDR3 is 13 residues long. Trimming removed 6 bases at V and 8 bases at J, with 11 bases between.

This chain connects TRBV23-1 to TRBJ1-1; unclear D gene. TRBV23-1 carries the ORF label, with uncertain function. The CDR3 has 12 amino acids. V lost 7 bases to trimming and J lost 7 bases, with 13 bases between them. The CDR3 region has the DNA TGCGCCAGCATTACAAGGGCACTTGAAGCTTTCTTT. Its protein product is CASITRALEAFF.

This clone appeared a single time. V gene TRBV19 combines with J gene TRBJ1-4; no firm D call. V dropped 3 bases and J dropped 1 base, with 12 bases sitting between them. CDR3 size: 16 residues. In germline, CDR1 is LNHDA, CDR2 SQIVND (reference sequence). The CDR3 DNA sequence: TGTGCCAGTAGTATCTTGGGTGTGGGAACTAATGAAAAACTGTTTTTT. This gives the protein CASSILGVGTNEKLFF. The full variable domain, completed using reference TRBV19 and TRBJ1-4, is DGGITQSPKYLFRKEGQNVTLSCEQNLNHDAMYWYRQDPGQGLRLIYYSQIVNDFQKGDIAEGYSVSREKKESFPLTVTSAQKNPTAFYLCASSILGVGTNEKLFFGSGTQLSVL.

CDR3 DNA: TGTGCCAGCAGTGCCGTGACCTATGGCTACACCTTC. Amino acid sequence: CASSAVTYGYTF. V and J are TRBV2 and TRBJ1-2, with D hard to call. From germline, CDR1 is SNHLY and CDR2 FYNNEI. Trimming removed 4 bases at V and 4 bases at J, with 7 bases between. The CDR3 runs to 12 residues. The full variable domain, completed using reference TRBV2 and TRBJ1-2, is EPEVTQTPSHQVTQMGQEVILRCVPISNHLYFYWYRQILGQKVEFLVSFYNNEISEKSEIFDDQFSVERPDGSNFTLKIRSTKLEDSAMYFCASSAVTYGYTFGSGTRLTVV.

The J gene is TRBJ1-6, the V gene TRBV4-1; D gene ambiguous. The CDR3 loop spans 15 amino acids. V lost 2 bases and J 0 bases, leaving 5 bases between the germline ends. The germline gives CDR1 MGHRA, CDR2 YSYEKL. CDR3 DNA: TGCGCCAGCAGCCAACTGAGCTCCTATAATTCACCCCTCCACTTT. Its protein product is CASSQLSSYNSPLHF.

With regard to this clone: Other DNA sequences within the sample encode an identical CDR3. The rearrangement joins TRBV21-1 to TRBJ2-2; the table assigns TRBD2, which was not confirmed against the DNA. TRBV21-1 has pseudogene status. CDR3 length equals 19 residues. CDR3 in DNA: TGTGCCAGCAGCAAAGGTCTTGGGCTAGCGGGGGGGCGGTCCGGGGAGCTGTTTTTT. It encodes CASSKGLGLAGGRSGELFF.

In its sample, this clone was seen once. The rearrangement uses TRBV5-6 and TRBJ2-7; 11 bases agree with TRBD1. Trimming took 3 bases from V and 3 from J; bases not matched to a gene: 5. From germline, CDR1 is SGHDT and CDR2 YYEEEE. The CDR3 extends over 15 amino acids. CDR3 loop: CASSSLGQGDYEQYV. Written as DNA, the CDR3 is TGTGCCAGCAGCTCCCTGGGACAGGGGGACTACGAGCAGTACGTC.

The V gene is TRBV6-4, the J gene TRBJ2-1; 15 bases map to TRBD2. The CDR3 has 15 amino acids. The germline CDR1 and CDR2 sequences are MRHNA and SNTAGT. V gave up 4 bases and J gave up 10 bases; unmatched junction bases: 5. In DNA, the CDR3 is TGTGCCAGCAGTGCGGGACTAGCGGGGGGAAGAGAGCAGTTCTTC. Residues: CASSAGLAGGREQFF.